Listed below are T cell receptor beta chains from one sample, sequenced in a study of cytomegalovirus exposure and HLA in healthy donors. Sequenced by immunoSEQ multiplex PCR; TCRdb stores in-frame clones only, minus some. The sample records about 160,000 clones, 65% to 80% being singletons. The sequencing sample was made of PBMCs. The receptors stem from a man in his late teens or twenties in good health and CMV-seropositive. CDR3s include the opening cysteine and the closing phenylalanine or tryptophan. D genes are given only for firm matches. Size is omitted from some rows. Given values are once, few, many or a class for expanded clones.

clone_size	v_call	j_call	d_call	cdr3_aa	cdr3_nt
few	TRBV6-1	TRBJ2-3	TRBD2	CASRGTSGTTDTQYF	TGTGCCAGCAGAGGGACTAGCGGGACCACAGATACGCAGTATTTT
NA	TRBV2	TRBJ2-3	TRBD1	CAIGTGVGDTQYF	TGTGCCATCGGGACAGGGGTGGGGGATACGCAGTATTTT
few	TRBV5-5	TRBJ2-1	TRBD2	CASSWGLGGYNEQFF	TGTGCCAGCAGCTGGGGTTTGGGGGGGTACAATGAGCAGTTCTTC
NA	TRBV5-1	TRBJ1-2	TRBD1	CASSQMGQGLGEGYTF	TGCGCCAGCAGCCAAATGGGACAGGGTTTGGGAGAGGGCTACACCTTC
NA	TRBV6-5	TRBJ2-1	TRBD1	CASSPPGQANEQFF	TGTGCCAGCAGTCCCCCGGGACAGGCGAATGAGCAGTTCTTC
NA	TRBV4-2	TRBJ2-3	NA	CASSQAPYGKLGTQYF	TGTGCCAGCAGCCAAGCCCCCTATGGTAAACTTGGTACGCAGTATTTT
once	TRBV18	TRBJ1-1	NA	CASSPRGQLNTEAFF	TGTGCCAGCTCACCACGCGGACAGCTGAACACTGAAGCTTTCTTT
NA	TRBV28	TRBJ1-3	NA	CASMGHESSGNTIYF	TGTGCCAGCATGGGACACGAGAGCTCTGGAAACACCATATATTTT
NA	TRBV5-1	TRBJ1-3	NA	CASSSRTGTAGNTIYF	TGCGCCAGCAGCTCTCGGACCGGGACTGCTGGAAACACCATATATTTT
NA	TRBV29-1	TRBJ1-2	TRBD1	CSVEPGGVYGYTF	TGCAGCGTTGAGCCAGGGGGAGTCTATGGCTACACCTTC
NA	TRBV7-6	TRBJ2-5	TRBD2	CASSLLSGRVETQYF	TGTGCCAGCAGCTTACTTAGCGGGAGGGTGGAGACCCAGTACTTC
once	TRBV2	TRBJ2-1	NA	CASSDSGQDPLGQFF	TGTGCCAGCAGTGATTCGGGACAAGACCCCCTCGGGCAGTTCTTC
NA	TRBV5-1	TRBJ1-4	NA	CASSLGTVSTNEKLFF	TGCGCCAGCAGCTTGGGGACAGTGTCAACTAATGAAAAACTGTTTTTT
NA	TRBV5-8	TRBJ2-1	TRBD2	CASILVAGDRNEQFF	TGTGCCAGCATCCTCGTAGCGGGAGACAGGAATGAGCAGTTCTTC
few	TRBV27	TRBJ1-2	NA	CASSRPGFKEGYTF	TGTGCCAGCAGCCGACCCGGGTTCAAGGAGGGCTACACCTTC
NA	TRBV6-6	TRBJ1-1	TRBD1	CASSSRTGEEAFF	TGTGCCAGCAGTTCCCGGACAGGGGAAGAAGCTTTCTTT
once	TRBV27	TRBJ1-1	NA	CASSLHSGSKNTEAFF	TGTGCCAGCAGTTTACACTCGGGGAGCAAGAACACTGAAGCTTTCTTT
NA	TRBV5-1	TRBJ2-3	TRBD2	CASSLARVAGGDTQYF	TGCGCCAGCAGCTTGGCCCGGGTAGCGGGTGGGGATACGCAGTATTTT
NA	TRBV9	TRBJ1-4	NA	CASSVATGRTNEKLFF	TGTGCCAGCAGCGTAGCTACGGGGAGGACTAATGAAAAACTGTTTTTT
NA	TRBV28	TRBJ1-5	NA	CASSSAGEGGNQPQHF	TGTGCCAGCAGTTCGGCGGGGGAAGGGGGCAATCAGCCCCAGCATTTT
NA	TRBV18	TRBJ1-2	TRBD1	CASSPLLPGQVNYGYTF	TGTGCCAGCTCACCGCTTCTCCCTGGACAGGTTAACTATGGCTACACCTTC
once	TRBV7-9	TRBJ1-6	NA	CASSPGDSPLHF	TGTGCCAGCAGCCCCGGGGATTCACCCCTCCACTTT
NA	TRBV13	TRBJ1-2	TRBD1	CASSDAPTGGADYGYTF	TGTGCCAGCAGCGACGCCCCGACAGGGGGCGCTGACTATGGCTACACCTTC
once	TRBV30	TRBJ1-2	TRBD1	CAWNPDRGGNYGYTF	TGTGCCTGGAACCCAGACAGGGGTGGCAACTATGGCTACACCTTC
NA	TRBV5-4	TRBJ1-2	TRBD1	CASSSKDRAHGYTF	TGTGCCAGCAGCTCCAAGGACAGGGCGCATGGCTACACCTTC
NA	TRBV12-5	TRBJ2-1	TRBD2	CASGLSGSSYNEQFF	TGTGCTAGTGGTCTAAGCGGGAGCTCCTACAATGAGCAGTTCTTC
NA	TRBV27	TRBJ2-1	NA	CATARAAPYNEQFF	TGTGCCACCGCGAGAGCGGCGCCCTACAATGAGCAGTTCTTC
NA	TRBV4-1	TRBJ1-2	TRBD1	CASSPDRGGVYGYTF	TGCGCCAGCAGCCCTGACAGGGGCGGAGTCTATGGCTACACCTTC
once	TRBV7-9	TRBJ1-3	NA	CASSSSLTVNTIYF	TGTGCCAGCAGCTCCTCTCTAACAGTGAACACCATATATTTT
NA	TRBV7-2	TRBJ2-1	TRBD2	CASSLGLAGGSSYNEQFF	TGTGCCAGCAGCTTAGGACTAGCGGGAGGGAGCTCCTACAATGAGCAGTTCTTC
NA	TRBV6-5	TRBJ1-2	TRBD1	CASSYGTAAGGYTF	TGTGCCAGCAGTTACGGGACAGCGGCCGGGGGCTACACCTTC
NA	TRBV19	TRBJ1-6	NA	CASSWTRGRHNSPLHF	TGTGCCAGTAGTTGGACCCGCGGGAGGCATAATTCACCCCTCCACTTT
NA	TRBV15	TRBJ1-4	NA	CASSRALGNEKLFF	TGTGCCTCGAGCAGGGCCCTCGGGAATGAAAAACTGTTTTTT
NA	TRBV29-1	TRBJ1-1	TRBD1	CSVETGGVTEAFF	TGCAGCGTTGAGACAGGGGGCGTGACTGAAGCTTTCTTT
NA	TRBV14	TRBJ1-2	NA	CASSQDWPGIYGYTF	TGTGCCAGCAGCCAAGACTGGCCAGGGATTTATGGCTACACCTTC
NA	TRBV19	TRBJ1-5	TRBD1	CASSPRGQGSNQPQHF	TGTGCCAGTAGTCCCCGAGGACAGGGTAGCAATCAGCCCCAGCATTTT
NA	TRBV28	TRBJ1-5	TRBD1	CASSALTGALLSNQPQHF	TGTGCCAGCAGTGCCTTGACAGGGGCCCTTTTGAGCAATCAGCCCCAGCATTTT
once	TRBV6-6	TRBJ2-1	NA	CASSRRGGLYNEQFF	TGTGCCAGCTCCCGTAGGGGGGGGCTATACAATGAGCAGTTCTTC
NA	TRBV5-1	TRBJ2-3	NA	CASSLAIEPDTQYF	TGCGCCAGCAGCTTGGCCATTGAGCCAGATACGCAGTATTTT